This paragraph reports one TCR beta chain. Under the authors' procedure: Amplifying reference gene primers gave estimates of nucleated cell counts. Clones were sequenced by immunoSEQ multiplex PCR, and TCRdb holds only the in-frame ones, with some missing. For V, J and clone size, that table is used; D and trimming come from the DNA. This table has fewer than 75,000 clones, under 95% appearing once. This sample is drawn from a study of blood T cell repertoires in COVID-19. Background on the study: Italy, Spain and the United States were the sources of the convalescent and acute COVID-19 samples. PBMCs, B-cell-depleted T cells, or T cells were the source of the cDNA or gDNA that made up the material.

The receptor's source is a human donor in a cohort sampled during active COVID-19. Source material: peripheral blood.

The CDR3 sequence is CASSSIRLIHNEQFF. CDR3 in DNA: TGTGCCAGCAGTTCGATCAGATTAATCCACAATGAGCAGTTCTTC. The chain is built from TRBV6-2 or TRBV6-3 and TRBJ2-1; D ambiguous. The length of the CDR3 is 15 residues. The V and J ends lost 4 bases and 5 bases respectively, with 15 bases between them. The germline CDR1 and CDR2 sequences are MNHEY and SVGEGT.